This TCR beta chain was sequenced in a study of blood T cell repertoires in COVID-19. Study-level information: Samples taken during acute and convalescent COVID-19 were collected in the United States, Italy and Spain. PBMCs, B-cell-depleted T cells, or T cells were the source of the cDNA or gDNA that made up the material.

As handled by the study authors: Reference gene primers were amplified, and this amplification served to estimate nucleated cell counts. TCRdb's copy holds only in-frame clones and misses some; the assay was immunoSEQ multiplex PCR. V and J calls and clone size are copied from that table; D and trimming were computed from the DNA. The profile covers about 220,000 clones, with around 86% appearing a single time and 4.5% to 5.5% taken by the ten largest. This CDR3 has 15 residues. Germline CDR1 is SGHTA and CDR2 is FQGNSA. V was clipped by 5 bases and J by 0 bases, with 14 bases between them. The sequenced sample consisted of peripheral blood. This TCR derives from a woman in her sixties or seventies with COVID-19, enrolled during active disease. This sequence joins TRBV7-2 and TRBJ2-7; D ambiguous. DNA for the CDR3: TGTGCCAGCAGCCCCTCCGCGGCTAGCTCCTACGAGCAGTACTTC. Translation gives CASSPSAASSYEQYF.